This TCR beta chain comes out of a study of cytomegalovirus exposure and HLA in healthy donors. Study results and caveats: According to a subsequent analysis, TCR clusters from the first cohort were inclined to appear together in the 130 or so validation repertoires.

The trim removed 2 bases at V and 7 bases at J, leaving 8 bases unmatched. Germline CDR1 and CDR2: SNHLY and FYNNEI. CDR3 length: 15 residues. Libraries were prepared by immunoSEQ multiplex PCR; TCRdb keeps only in-frame clonotypes and omits some of them. The data contain about 310,000 clones, approximately 86% of them seen just once; the ten biggest clones take up around 0.91%. As regards this clone: Antigen specificity is unknown.

The specimen sequenced was PBMCs. This rearrangement joins TRBV2 to TRBJ2-1, with 7 bases that match TRBD2. This TCR derives from a man aged 25 to 40 in good health and CMV-seronegative. CDR3: CASSESRGVWNEQFF. Written as DNA, the CDR3 is TGTGCCAGCAGTGAATCACGGGGGGTATGGAATGAGCAGTTCTTC.